This entry lists 20 T cell receptor beta chains sequenced from one sample in a study of control samples from healthy donors and cancer patients. Profiled with immunoSEQ multiplex PCR; TCRdb holds only in-frame clones, not every one. The sample comprises 15,000 or so clones, roughly 80% of which are singletons, and 17% rests with the top ten. The specimen sequenced was formalin-fixed, paraffin-embedded tissue. These receptors were collected from a female donor with lung cancer.

The V call is TRBV19, the J call TRBJ1-2, with D perhaps TRBD1 (5 bases). With 3 bases removed from V and 3 bases from J, the gap between germline ends came to 14 bases. CDR3 length: 15 residues. Germline V CDR1 and CDR2: LNHDA, SQIVND (reference sequence). The CDR3 loop is CASSIEQGSHYGYTF. The CDR3 nucleotides read TGTGCCAGTAGTATTGAGCAGGGATCCCACTATGGCTACACCTTC.

This chain joins TRBV5-1 and TRBJ2-2; D is unresolved. The CDR3 contains 15 residues. Germline V gene sequence: CDR1 SGHRS, CDR2 YFSETQ. Trimming removed 5 bases from V and 0 bases from J, with 11 bases in between. The CDR3 reads CASSMAATNTGELFF. The CDR3 coding sequence is TGCGCCAGCAGTATGGCGGCGACGAACACCGGGGAGCTGTTTTTT.

The chain uses TRBV3-1 (or the pseudogene TRBV3-2) and TRBJ1-2; 7 positions match TRBD1. Germline CDR1 and CDR2: LGHDT and YNNKEL (reference sequence). The CDR3 covers 14 residues. After removal of 2 bases from V and 6 bases from J, the junction contained 6 bases not matched to a gene. This CDR3 reads CASSQKAGQNGYTF. CDR3 nucleotide sequence: TGTGCCAGCAGCCAAAAAGCGGGACAGAATGGCTACACCTTC.

The chain carries TRBV18 and TRBJ1-6, with 8 bases identical to TRBD1. V lost 3 bases, J lost 9 bases, and 13 bases stayed unmatched. Germline values: CDR1 KGHSH, CDR2 LQKENI. This CDR3 comprises 17 residues. For the CDR3, the DNA is TGTGCCAGCTCACCTGGGTTTGAGGCAGGGGGCTCTTCACCCCTCCACTTT. Translation: CASSPGFEAGGSSPLHF.

This clone has only one observation. The J gene is TRBJ2-7, the V gene TRBV5-4; 9 bases agree with TRBD2. The CDR3 is 14 amino acids. Trimming at V came to 0 bases and at J to 4 bases, leaving 2 bases not matched to a gene. Germline V CDR1 and CDR2: SGHNT, YYREEE (reference sequence). CDR3 amino acids: CASSLGSGGYEQYF. The CDR3 DNA reads TGTGCCAGCAGCTTGGGTAGCGGGGGTTACGAGCAGTACTTC.

This clone has only a few counts. The chain combines TRBV27 with TRBJ1-5; 7 bases line up with TRBD1. The germline gives CDR1 MNHEY, CDR2 SMNVEV (reference sequence). J was trimmed by 7 bases and V by 2 bases; bases with no gene match: 5. The CDR3 extends over 14 amino acids. CDR3 sequence (DNA): TGTGCCAGCAGTTTAATGGCAGGGGGACAGCCCCAGCATTTT. Protein sequence: CASSLMAGGQPQHF.

The chain couples TRBV18 to TRBJ2-2; no clear D. Germline assignment: CDR1 KGHSH and CDR2 LQKENI. Trimming pared 1 base from V and 0 bases from J, leaving 9 bases between. This CDR3 spans 16 amino acids. The CDR3 nucleotides read TGTGCCAGCTCACCACTAGATCTGACGAACACCGGGGAGCTGTTTTTT. Residues: CASSPLDLTNTGELFF. Complete variable domain (other parts from reference TRBV18 and TRBJ2-2): NAGVMQNPRHLVRRRGQEARLRCSPMKGHSHVYWYRQLPEEGLKFMVYLQKENIIDESGMPKERFSAEFPKEGPSILRIQQVVRGDSAAYFCASSPLDLTNTGELFFGEGSRLTVL.

About this clone: At one end the junction does not follow the germline gene, possibly because of a read error. The chain combines TRBV18 with TRBJ1-4, with TRBD1 identical over 8 bases. The CDR3 has 15 residues. Germline values: CDR1 KGHSH, CDR2 LQKENI. The CDR3 protein is CASSSPQGAAEKLFF. In nucleotides, the CDR3 is TGTGCCAGCTCATCACCGCAGGGGGCAGCTGAAAAACTGTTTTTT.

As concerns this clone: This may stem from a read error, because a much larger clone lies one nucleotide away. DNA of the CDR3: TGTGCCAGCAGCCGGTCTCCGCCCGGGATTTATCGGATTAGCGGCTACGAGCAGTACTTC. It specifies CASSRSPPGIYRISGYEQYF. The chain recombines TRBV6-6 with TRBJ2-7, with D perhaps TRBD2 (6 bases). The CDR3 contains 20 residues. The V end lost 6 bases, the J end lost 3 bases, and 33 bases lay between the germline ends. Germline assignment: CDR1 MNHNY and CDR2 SVGAGI (reference sequence).

The rearrangement joins TRBV28 to TRBJ2-7, with 9 bases identical to TRBD2. The V segment lost 5 bases and the J segment 0 bases; nucleotides outside the gene matches: 5. Germline lookup yields CDR1 MDHEN and CDR2 SYDVKM. The CDR3 runs to 15 residues. The CDR3 sequence is CASSAFSGGSYEQYF. Here the CDR3 DNA reads TGTGCCAGCAGTGCCTTTAGCGGGGGCTCCTACGAGCAGTACTTC. The whole variable domain, remainder taken from reference TRBV28 and TRBJ2-7, is DVKVTQSSRYLVKRTGEKVFLECVQDMDHENMFWYRQDPGLGLRLIYFSYDVKMKEKGDIPEGYSVSREKKERFSLILESASTNQTSMYLCASSAFSGGSYEQYFGPGTRLTVT.

The chain joins TRBV2 to TRBJ1-2; 10 nucleotides align to TRBD1. Germline lookup yields CDR1 SNHLY and CDR2 FYNNEI. The CDR3 loop spans 14 amino acids. The V and J ends lost 6 bases and 8 bases, in that order; junction bases with no gene match: 9. The CDR3 sequence: CASREGQGFGGYTF. Written as DNA, the CDR3 is TGTGCCAGCAGGGAGGGACAGGGGTTTGGCGGCTACACCTTC.

The V and J genes are TRBV5-3 and TRBJ1-2; no clear D. TRBV5-3 is placed among ORFs of uncertain function. Trimming removed 4 bases from V and 8 bases from J, with 18 bases in between. The CDR3 contains 14 residues. The CDR3 reads CARSAAGCREGYTF. CDR3 DNA sequence: TGTGCCAGAAGCGCCGCCGGTTGTCGGGAGGGCTACACCTTC.

This clone ranks as medium-sized. The V gene is TRBV27, the J gene TRBJ1-4; D is ambiguous. V shed 2 bases and J shed 3 bases, with 7 bases lying between them. Germline loops: CDR1 MNHEY, CDR2 SMNVEV (reference sequence). The CDR3 spans 14 residues. The CDR3 region has the DNA TGTGCCAGCAGTTTAGAGGGAGCTAATGAAAAACTGTTTTTT. Protein product: CASSLEGANEKLFF.

This rearrangement joins TRBV7-2 to TRBJ2-2; maybe TRBD2 (6 bases). V dropped 2 bases and J dropped 4 bases, with 8 bases sitting between them. The germline CDR1 and CDR2 sequences are SGHTA and FQGNSA. This CDR3 region has 14 residues. CDR3 region: CASSLHGGTGELFF. For the CDR3, the DNA is TGTGCCAGCAGCTTACACGGGGGCACCGGGGAGCTGTTTTTT.

V usage is TRBV2 and J usage is TRBJ1-5, with 8 bases lining up with TRBD1. CDR3 length equals 14 residues. V lost 7 bases to trimming and J lost 5 bases; unmatched junction nucleotides: 7. The germline V gene has CDR1 SNHLY and CDR2 FYNNEI. The CDR3 bases are TGTGCCAGCACGGGAACAGGGGGTTATCAGCCCCAGCATTTT. This codes for CASTGTGGYQPQHF.

The table lists this clone with a few counts. V and J are TRBV5-1 and TRBJ1-5; 8 nucleotides agree with TRBD1. CDR1 is SGHRS and CDR2 is YFSETQ in the germline V gene. J was trimmed by 4 bases and V by 2 bases; bases with no gene match: 5. The CDR3 sequence is 15 residues long. CDR3 amino acids: CASSFDGQGNQPQHF. For the CDR3, the DNA is TGCGCCAGCAGCTTCGACGGACAGGGAAATCAGCCCCAGCATTTT.

A single count supports this clone. One end of the junction is discordant with germline, which a read error may explain. The chain employs TRBV7-7 and TRBJ2-7, with D possibly being TRBD2 (5 bases). In germline, CDR1 is SSHAT, CDR2 FNYEAQ (reference sequence). The CDR3 is 13 residues long. This chain's CDR3 is CASSLGPGNEQYF. The CDR3 nucleotides read TGTGCTAGCAGCTTAGGACCGGGGAACGAGCAGTACTTC.

CDR3 loop: CASSLAPTGVGEQYF. CDR3 bases: TGTGCCAGCAGCTTAGCCCCGACAGGGGTAGGCGAGCAGTACTTC. The V gene is TRBV7-8, the J gene TRBJ2-7; 8 bases match TRBD1. Germline V gene data show CDR1 as SGHVS and CDR2 as FQNEAQ. V gave up 0 bases and J gave up 6 bases; unmatched junction bases: 7. CDR3 size: 15 residues.

The chain has TRBV2 and TRBJ2-4; no clear D gene. V lost 4 bases to trimming and J lost 7 bases, with 23 bases between them. Germline V gives CDR1 SNHLY, CDR2 FYNNEI. This CDR3 contains 17 residues. CDR3 DNA sequence: TGTGCCAGCAGTGGAGGTCGGAGATATGATAACCCGAACATTCAGTACTTC. Amino acids: CASSGGRRYDNPNIQYF.

This chain connects TRBV14 to TRBJ2-7; 14 bases align to TRBD2. The germline V gene has CDR1 SGHDN and CDR2 FVKESK. The CDR3 has 17 amino acids. V was pared by 5 bases and J by 0 bases, with 6 bases of the junction left unmatched. The CDR3 nucleotides are TGTGCCAGCAGCTTCCGACTAGCGGGGGGGAGCTCCTACGAGCAGTACTTC. Its translation is CASSFRLAGGSSYEQYF. The full variable domain, its missing parts supplied by reference TRBV14 and TRBJ2-7, is EAGVTQFPSHSVIEKGQTVTLRCDPISGHDNLYWYRRVMGKEIKFLLHFVKESKQDESGMPNNRFLAERTGGTYSTLKVQPAELEDSGVYFCASSFRLAGGSSYEQYFGPGTRLTVT.